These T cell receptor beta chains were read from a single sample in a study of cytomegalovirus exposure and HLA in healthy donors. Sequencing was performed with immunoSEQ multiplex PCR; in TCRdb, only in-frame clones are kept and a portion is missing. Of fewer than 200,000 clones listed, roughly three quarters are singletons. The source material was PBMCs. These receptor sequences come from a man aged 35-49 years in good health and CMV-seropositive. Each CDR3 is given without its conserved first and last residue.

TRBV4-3,ASSHPGRGETQY
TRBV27,ASSTWNTEAF
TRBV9,ASSRTEVYGYT
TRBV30,AWKGMLGRTEAF
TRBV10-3,AISEDRGYT
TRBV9,ASSVAGRGQETQY
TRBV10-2,ASSALGTYGAF
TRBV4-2,ASSQDMTVFTTSGNTIY
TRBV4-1,ASSHGDFSNQPQH
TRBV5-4,ASSPGGRDFYGYT
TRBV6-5,ASSYSFGYGYT
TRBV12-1,ASSFASELESYEQY
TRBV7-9,ASRGDRGANEKLF
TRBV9,ASLGGETQY
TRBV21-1,ASSEPQAHSLLGQY
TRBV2,ASSETGLPIY
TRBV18,ASSPVGASSGNTIY
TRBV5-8,ASSYRQVLTEAF
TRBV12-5,ASGFYRVGGELF
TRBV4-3,ASSQEPGNTGELF
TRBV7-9,ASSLSSGATDTQY
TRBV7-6,ASSLARARGEQF
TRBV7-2,ASSLRGNNQPQH
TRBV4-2,ASSQEASGGVADTQY
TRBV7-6,ASSGGVGLGGNTIY
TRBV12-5,ASGSPVLNYGYT
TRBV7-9,ASSLERGVTETQY
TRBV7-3,ASSLSLNTEAF
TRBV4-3,ASSQDPGRTGNTIY
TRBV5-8,ASSPGQGPYNEQF
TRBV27,ASRPSEGDLYEQY
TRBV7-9,ASSLGDRGSAQH
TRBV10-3,AIRGDRGLTDTQY
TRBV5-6,ASSLLGQGSHSNQPQH
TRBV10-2,ASSGYREANYGYT
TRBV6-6,ASKSADTDTQY
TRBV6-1,ASSEARISYEQY
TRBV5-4,ASSSGTGLYEQY
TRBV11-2,ASSRNPSGANYGYT
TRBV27,DSSLWGYANTGELF
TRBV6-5,ASRRGAGGYGYT
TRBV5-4,ASSPTGGAGGVYEQF
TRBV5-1,ASTRRGDQETQY
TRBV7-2,ASSLTGVITEAF
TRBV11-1,ASSLSSNYGYT
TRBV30,AWSVRSRTDGAYGYT
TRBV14,ASSQDGRDYGYT
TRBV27,ASSAWAGGRTGSTDTQY
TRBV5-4,ATTGGNTIY
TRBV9,ASSPGGSRTGELF
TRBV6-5,ASSYSGTGMSEQY
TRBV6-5,ASSDRESTEAF
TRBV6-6,ASRRGGGSGANVLT
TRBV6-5,ASSRDRRETEAF
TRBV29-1,SAGQAYEQY
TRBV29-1,SAGASYNEQF
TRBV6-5,ASSWDRNLADTEAF
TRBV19,ASSSGTGLAGELF
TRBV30,AWSLFNSWRNYGYT